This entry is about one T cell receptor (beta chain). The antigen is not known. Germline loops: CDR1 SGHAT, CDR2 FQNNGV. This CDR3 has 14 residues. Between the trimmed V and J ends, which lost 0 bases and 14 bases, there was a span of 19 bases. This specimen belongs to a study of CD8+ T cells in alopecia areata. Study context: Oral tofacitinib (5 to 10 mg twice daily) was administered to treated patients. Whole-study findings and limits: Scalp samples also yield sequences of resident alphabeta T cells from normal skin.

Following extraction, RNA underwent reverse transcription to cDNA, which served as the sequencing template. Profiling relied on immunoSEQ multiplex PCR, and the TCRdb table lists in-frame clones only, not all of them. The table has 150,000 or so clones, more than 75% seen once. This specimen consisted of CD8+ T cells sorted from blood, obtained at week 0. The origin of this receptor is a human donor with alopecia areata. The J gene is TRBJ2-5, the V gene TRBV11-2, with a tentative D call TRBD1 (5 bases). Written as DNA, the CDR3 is TGTGCCAGCAGCTTAGATGTATTGAACAGGAAAAATTACTTC. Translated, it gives CASSLDVLNRKNYF. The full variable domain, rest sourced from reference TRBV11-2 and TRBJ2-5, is EAGVAQSPRYKIIEKRQSVAFWCNPISGHATLYWYQQILGQGPKLLIQFQNNGVVDDSQLPKDRFSAERLKGVDSTLKIQPAKLEDSAVYLCASSLDVLNRKNYFGPGTRLLVL.